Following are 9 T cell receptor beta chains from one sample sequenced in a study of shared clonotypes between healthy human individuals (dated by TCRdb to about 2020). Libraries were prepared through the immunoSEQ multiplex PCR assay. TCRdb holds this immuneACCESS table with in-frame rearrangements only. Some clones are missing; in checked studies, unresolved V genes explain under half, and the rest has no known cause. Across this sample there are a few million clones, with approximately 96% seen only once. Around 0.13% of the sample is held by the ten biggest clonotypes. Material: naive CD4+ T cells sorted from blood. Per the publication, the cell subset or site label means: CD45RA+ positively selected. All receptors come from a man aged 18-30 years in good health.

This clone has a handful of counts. The CDR3 region is CSVTGNNQPQHF. In nucleotides, the CDR3 is TGCAGCGTCACAGGGAACAATCAGCCCCAGCATTTT. The rearrangement uses TRBV29-1 and TRBJ1-5; tentative D call: TRBD1 (6 bases). The CDR3 contains 12 residues. The germline CDR1 and CDR2 sequences are SQVTM and ANQGSEA. Trimming left V 6 bases short and J 3 bases short, with 9 bases between. Supplemented by reference TRBV29-1 and TRBJ1-5, the full variable domain reads SAVISQKPSRDICQRGTSLTIQCQVDSQVTMMFWYRQQPGQSLTLIATANQGSEATYESGFVIDKFPISRPNLTFSTLTVSNMSPEDSSIYLCSVTGNNQPQHFGDGTRLSIL.

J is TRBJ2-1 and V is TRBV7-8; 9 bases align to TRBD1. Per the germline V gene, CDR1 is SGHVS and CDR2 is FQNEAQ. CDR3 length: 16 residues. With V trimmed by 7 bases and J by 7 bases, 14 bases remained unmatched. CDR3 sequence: CASNGGGGQGWNEQFF. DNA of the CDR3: TGTGCCAGCAACGGTGGAGGGGGACAGGGTTGGAATGAGCAGTTCTTC.

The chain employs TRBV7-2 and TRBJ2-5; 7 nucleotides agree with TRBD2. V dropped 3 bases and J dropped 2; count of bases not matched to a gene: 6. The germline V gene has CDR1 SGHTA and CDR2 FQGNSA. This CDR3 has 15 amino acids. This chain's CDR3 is CASSFWEGFQETQYF. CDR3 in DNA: TGTGCCAGCAGCTTCTGGGAGGGCTTTCAAGAGACCCAGTACTTC.

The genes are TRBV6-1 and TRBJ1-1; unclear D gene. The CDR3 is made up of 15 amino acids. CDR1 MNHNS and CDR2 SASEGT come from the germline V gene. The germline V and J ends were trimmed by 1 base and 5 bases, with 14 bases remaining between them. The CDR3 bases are TGTGCCAGCAGTGAAGGCGAGGGTTGGGTGACTGAAGCTTTCTTT. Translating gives CASSEGEGWVTEAFF.

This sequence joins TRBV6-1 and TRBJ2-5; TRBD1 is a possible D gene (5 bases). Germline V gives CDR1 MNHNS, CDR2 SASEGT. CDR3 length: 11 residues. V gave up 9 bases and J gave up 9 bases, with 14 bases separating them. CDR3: CASSRVEPQYF. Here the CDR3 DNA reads TGTGCCAGTTCCAGGGTTGAGCCCCAGTACTTC.

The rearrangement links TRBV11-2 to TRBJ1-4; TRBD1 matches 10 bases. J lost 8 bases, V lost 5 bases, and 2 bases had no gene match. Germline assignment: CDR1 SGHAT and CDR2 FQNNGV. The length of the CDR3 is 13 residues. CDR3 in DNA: TGTGCCAGCAGCGGGGGACAGGGGGAAAAACTGTTTTTT. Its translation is CASSGGQGEKLFF. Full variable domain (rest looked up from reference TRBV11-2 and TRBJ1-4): EAGVAQSPRYKIIEKRQSVAFWCNPISGHATLYWYQQILGQGPKLLIQFQNNGVVDDSQLPKDRFSAERLKGVDSTLKIQPAKLEDSAVYLCASSGGQGEKLFFGSGTQLSVL.

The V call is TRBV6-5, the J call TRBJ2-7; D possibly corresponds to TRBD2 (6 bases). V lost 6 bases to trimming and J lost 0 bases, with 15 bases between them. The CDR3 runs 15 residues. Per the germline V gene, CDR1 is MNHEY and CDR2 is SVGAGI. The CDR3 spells CASRRESRGSYEQYF. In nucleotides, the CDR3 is TGTGCCAGCAGGAGGGAGTCGCGGGGCTCCTACGAGCAGTACTTC.

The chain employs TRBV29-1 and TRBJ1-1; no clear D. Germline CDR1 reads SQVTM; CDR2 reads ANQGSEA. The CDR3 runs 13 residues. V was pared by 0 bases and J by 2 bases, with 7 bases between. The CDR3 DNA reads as TGCAGCGTTGAAGAACCTTTAAACACTGAAGCTTTCTTT. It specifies CSVEEPLNTEAFF.

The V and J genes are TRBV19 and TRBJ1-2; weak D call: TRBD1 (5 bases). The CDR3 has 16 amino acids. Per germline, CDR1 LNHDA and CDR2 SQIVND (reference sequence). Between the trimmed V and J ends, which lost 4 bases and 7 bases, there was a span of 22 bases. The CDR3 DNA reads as TGTGCCAGTAGTACCGGTGGGGCTGGATTGTCGAGTGGCTACACCTTC. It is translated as CASSTGGAGLSSGYTF.